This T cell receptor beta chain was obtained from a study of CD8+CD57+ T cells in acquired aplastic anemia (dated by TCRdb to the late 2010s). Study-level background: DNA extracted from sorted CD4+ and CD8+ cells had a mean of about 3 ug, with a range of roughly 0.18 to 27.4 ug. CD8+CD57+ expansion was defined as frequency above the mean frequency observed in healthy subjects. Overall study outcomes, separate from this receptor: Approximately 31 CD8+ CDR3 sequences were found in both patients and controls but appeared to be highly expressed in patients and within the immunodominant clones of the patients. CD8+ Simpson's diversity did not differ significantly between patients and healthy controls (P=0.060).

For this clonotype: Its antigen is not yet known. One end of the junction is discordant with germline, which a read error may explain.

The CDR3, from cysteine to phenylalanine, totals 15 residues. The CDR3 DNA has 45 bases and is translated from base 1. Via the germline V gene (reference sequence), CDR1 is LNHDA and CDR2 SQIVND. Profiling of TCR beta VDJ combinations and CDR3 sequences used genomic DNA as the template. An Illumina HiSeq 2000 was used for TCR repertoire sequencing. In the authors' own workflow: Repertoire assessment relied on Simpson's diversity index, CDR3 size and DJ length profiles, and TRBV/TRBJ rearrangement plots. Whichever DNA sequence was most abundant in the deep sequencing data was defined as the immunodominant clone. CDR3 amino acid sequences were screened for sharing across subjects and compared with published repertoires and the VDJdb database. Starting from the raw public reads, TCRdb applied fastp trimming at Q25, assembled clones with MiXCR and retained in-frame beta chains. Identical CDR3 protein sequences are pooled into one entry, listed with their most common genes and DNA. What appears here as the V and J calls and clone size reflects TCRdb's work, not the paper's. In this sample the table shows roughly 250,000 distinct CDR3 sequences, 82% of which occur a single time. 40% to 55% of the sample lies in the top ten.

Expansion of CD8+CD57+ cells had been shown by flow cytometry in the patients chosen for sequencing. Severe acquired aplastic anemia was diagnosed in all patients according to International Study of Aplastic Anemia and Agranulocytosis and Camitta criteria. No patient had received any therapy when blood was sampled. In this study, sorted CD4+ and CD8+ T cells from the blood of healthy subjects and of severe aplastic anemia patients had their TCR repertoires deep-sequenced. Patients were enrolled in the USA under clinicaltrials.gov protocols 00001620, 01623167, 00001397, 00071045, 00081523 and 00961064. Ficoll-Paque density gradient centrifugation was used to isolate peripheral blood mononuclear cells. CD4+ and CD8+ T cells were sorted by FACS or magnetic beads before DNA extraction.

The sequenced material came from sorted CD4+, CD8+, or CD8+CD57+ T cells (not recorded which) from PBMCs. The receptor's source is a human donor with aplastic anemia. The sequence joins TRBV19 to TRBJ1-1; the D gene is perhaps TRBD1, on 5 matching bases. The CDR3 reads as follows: CASSIASTGNNEPFF. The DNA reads TGTGCCAGTAGTATAGCTAGCACAGGCAACAATGAACCTTTCTTC.